This is a list of T cell receptor beta chains from one sample in a study of blood T cell repertoires in COVID-19. Using immunoSEQ multiplex PCR, the repertoire was profiled, and TCRdb retains in-frame clones only, with some absent. Altogether approximately 26,000 clones are present, 90% being singletons, with the ten largest covering about 1.8%. Sequenced material: peripheral blood. The receptors derive from an older woman with active COVID-19. Both conserved end residues are part of each CDR3. D genes are given only for firm matches. Size is omitted from some rows. Given values are once, few, many or a class for expanded clones.

TRBJ2-1 | TRBV20-1 | . | . | CSIGRQNEQFF | TGCAGTATTGGCAGGCAGAATGAGCAGTTCTTC
TRBJ2-1 | TRBV7-9 | TRBD2 | once | CASSLAGGRTYNEQFF | TGTGCCAGCAGCTTAGCCGGCGGGAGGACATACAATGAGCAGTTCTTC
TRBJ1-6 | TRBV27 | TRBD1 | . | CASSLVFRGRDNSPLHF | TGTGCCAGCAGTTTAGTTTTCAGGGGGCGCGATAACTCACCCCTCCACTTT
TRBJ2-1 | TRBV11-2 | TRBD1 | . | CASSVNRDRGDFF | TGTGCCAGCAGCGTGAACCGGGACAGGGGCGACTTCTTC
TRBJ2-3 | TRBV10-1 | TRBD1 | . | CASSFGRTGSTDTQYF | TGCGCCAGCAGCTTCGGCAGGACAGGGAGCACAGATACGCAGTATTTT
TRBJ2-1 | TRBV5-1 | TRBD2 | . | CASSLVGTSGHNEQFF | TGCGCCAGCAGCTTGGTCGGGACTAGCGGGCACAATGAGCAGTTCTTC
TRBJ1-1 | TRBV18 | . | . | CASSYQYGVNTEAFF | TGTGCCAGCTCATACCAATACGGGGTGAACACTGAAGCTTTCTTT
TRBJ1-4 | TRBV5-1 | . | . | CASSLLEKGEKLFF | TGCGCCAGCAGCTTGCTGGAGAAAGGTGAAAAACTGTTTTTT
TRBJ2-5 | TRBV5-6 | TRBD2 | once | CASSLSFWASGRETQYF | TGTGCCAGCAGCTTGAGTTTCTGGGCTAGCGGGAGGGAGACCCAGTACTTC
TRBJ2-5 | TRBV21-1 | . | . | CASSKPRRVRGETQYF | TGTGCCAGCAGCAAACCCAGACGGGTCCGGGGAGAGACCCAGTACTTC
TRBJ1-2 | TRBV6-5 | . | . | CASSYSPFLAGYTF | TGTGCCAGCAGTTACTCTCCCTTCTTGGCAGGCTACACCTTC
TRBJ1-2 | TRBV7-2 | TRBD1 | few | CASSLPGGGYGYTF | TGTGCCAGCAGCCTACCAGGGGGCGGCTATGGCTACACCTTC
TRBJ1-2 | TRBV30 | . | . | CAWSLGPGDGYTF | TGTGCCTGGAGTTTAGGACCCGGGGATGGCTACACCTTC
TRBJ1-2 | TRBV5-1 | . | . | CASRREGDGYTF | TGCGCCAGCAGACGAGAGGGGGACGGCTACACCTTC
TRBJ2-1 | TRBV11-2 | . | . | CASSPLGAGGNEQFF | TGTGCCAGCAGCCCCCTGGGAGCGGGTGGCAATGAGCAGTTCTTC
TRBJ2-3 | TRBV7-8 | TRBD2 | . | CASSLVLTSGGRDTQYF | TGTGCCAGCAGCTTAGTGTTGACTAGCGGGGGGAGGGATACGCAGTATTTT
TRBJ2-5 | TRBV5-1 | TRBD1 | few | CASSFAGTGGETQYF | TGCGCCAGCAGCTTCGCCGGGACAGGGGGCGAGACCCAGTACTTC
TRBJ2-7 | TRBV6-5 | TRBD2 | . | CASSYSRERVHEQYF | TGTGCCAGCAGTTACTCGCGGGAGAGGGTCCACGAGCAGTACTTC
TRBJ1-1 | TRBV10-3 | . | . | CAISVRRNTEAFF | TGTGCCATCAGTGTTCGCAGGAACACTGAAGCTTTCTTT
TRBJ1-2 | TRBV19 | TRBD1 | . | CASGDRELGGYTF | TGTGCCAGTGGAGACAGGGAGTTGGGTGGCTACACCTTC
TRBJ2-3 | TRBV28 | TRBD2 | . | CASSSLELAGLDTQYF | TGTGCCAGCAGTTCCCTCGAACTAGCGGGTCTGGATACGCAGTATTTT
TRBJ2-3 | TRBV15 | TRBD2 | . | CATSRLAGLGDTQYF | TGTGCCACCAGCAGACTAGCGGGACTGGGTGATACGCAGTATTTT
TRBJ2-5 | TRBV10-3 | . | . | CAISESPGLVETQYF | TGTGCCATCAGTGAATCCCCAGGGCTTGTCGAGACCCAGTACTTC
TRBJ2-7 | TRBV7-2 | TRBD1 | . | CASSSRQGLSYEQYF | TGTGCCAGCAGCTCCCGACAGGGCCTCTCCTACGAGCAGTACTTC
TRBJ1-1 | TRBV19 | . | . | CASSMGGNTEAFF | TGTGCCAGTAGTATGGGGGGGAACACTGAAGCTTTCTTT
TRBJ1-5 | TRBV30 | TRBD1 | . | CAWSPRTGTGQPQHF | TGTGCCTGGAGTCCCAGGACAGGGACAGGGCAGCCCCAGCATTTT
TRBJ2-5 | TRBV7-9 | TRBD2 | . | CASSSGTSGTETQYF | TGTGCCAGCAGCTCCGGGACTAGCGGGACGGAGACCCAGTACTTC
TRBJ2-7 | TRBV29-1 | TRBD2 | . | CSVEGTSFLGYEQYF | TGCAGCGTGGAGGGGACTAGCTTTTTGGGCTACGAGCAGTACTTC
TRBJ2-5 | TRBV28 | . | . | CASRPISELETQYF | TGTGCCAGCAGACCCATATCTGAGCTGGAGACCCAGTACTTC
TRBJ2-1 | TRBV6-5 | TRBD2 | . | CASSYRREGHLNEQFF | TGTGCCAGCAGTTACAGGCGGGAGGGCCATCTCAATGAGCAGTTCTTC
TRBJ1-5 | TRBV10-3 | TRBD1 | once | CAISSGTGKLSNQPQHF | TGTGCCATCAGTTCAGGGACAGGGAAACTTAGCAATCAGCCCCAGCATTTT
TRBJ2-5 | TRBV5-1 | TRBD1 | . | CASSGTGNSQETQYF | TGCGCCAGCAGCGGGACAGGGAATAGTCAAGAGACCCAGTACTTC
TRBJ2-5 | TRBV4-1 | . | . | CASSQVLGTQYF | TGCGCCAGCAGCCAAGTTCTCGGGACCCAGTACTTC
TRBJ2-5 | TRBV2 | TRBD1 | . | CASSAGQGGKTQYF | TGTGCCAGCAGTGCCGGACAGGGTGGGAAGACCCAGTACTTC
TRBJ2-3 | TRBV9 | TRBD2 | . | CASSVGAILATDTQYF | TGTGCCAGCAGCGTAGGGGCAATACTAGCGACAGATACGCAGTATTTT
TRBJ2-7 | TRBV20-1 | TRBD2 | . | CSASFSGRTMEYF | TGCAGTGCTAGTTTTAGCGGGAGGACCATGGAGTACTTC
TRBJ1-6 | TRBV14 | . | few | CASSQVAGDYNSPLHF | TGTGCCAGCAGCCAAGTTGCGGGAGACTATAATTCACCCCTCCACTTT
TRBJ2-7 | TRBV5-6 | . | . | CASSFSVLNYEQYF | TGTGCCAGCAGCTTCTCAGTTCTTAACTACGAGCAGTACTTC
TRBJ2-5 | TRBV28 | TRBD2 | . | CASSSERELVGTQYF | TGTGCCAGCAGTTCCGAGCGGGAGTTGGTAGGGACCCAGTACTTC
TRBJ2-1 | TRBV9 | . | . | CASSVEARGDEQFF | TGTGCCAGCAGCGTAGAGGCTAGGGGTGATGAGCAGTTCTTC
TRBJ2-7 | TRBV7-9 | . | . | CASSNRVTYEQYF | TGTGCCAGCAGCAACCGGGTTACCTACGAGCAGTACTTC
TRBJ2-7 | TRBV27 | TRBD1 | . | CASSAARGLSSYEQYF | TGTGCCAGCAGTGCGGCCAGGGGGCTTTCCTCCTACGAGCAGTACTTC
TRBJ1-3 | TRBV5-1 | . | . | CASSPTGFSGNTIYF | TGCGCCAGCAGCCCAACGGGGTTCTCGGGAAACACCATATATTTT
TRBJ2-7 | TRBV19 | TRBD2 | . | CASSRSSGYEQYF | TGTGCCAGTAGTCGATCTAGCGGGTACGAGCAGTACTTC